This is a list of T cell receptor beta chains from one sample in a study of blood T cell repertoires in COVID-19. This table comes from immunoSEQ multiplex PCR, and its TCRdb copy is limited to in-frame clones, with some not included. Of almost 95,000 clones in the sample, roughly 72% were seen once. Sequenced: peripheral blood. The receptors were gathered from a woman in her sixties in a cohort sampled during active or convalescent COVID-19. Both conserved end residues are part of each CDR3. Each record gives: V gene, J gene, clone size, D gene, CDR3 protein, CDR3 DNA. D genes are given only for firm matches. Size tells how often a clone was seen (once, few, many) or the class of an expanded clone, and some rows leave it out.

v_call: TRBV6-1; j_call: TRBJ1-2; clone_size: -; d_call: TRBD1; cdr3_aa: CASSESHRGTYGYTF; cdr3_nt: TGTGCCAGCAGTGAGTCTCACAGGGGAACCTATGGCTACACCTTC
v_call: TRBV2; j_call: TRBJ2-2; clone_size: -; d_call: -; cdr3_aa: CASSGTQGNTGELFF; cdr3_nt: TGTGCCAGCAGTGGTACGCAGGGGAACACCGGGGAGCTGTTTTTT
v_call: TRBV6-6; j_call: TRBJ2-1; clone_size: -; d_call: -; cdr3_aa: CASSEDYNEQFF; cdr3_nt: TGTGCCAGCAGCGAGGACTACAATGAGCAGTTCTTC
v_call: TRBV27; j_call: TRBJ2-7; clone_size: once; d_call: -; cdr3_aa: CASSFSPGSSYEQYF; cdr3_nt: TGTGCCAGCAGTTTTTCGCCGGGAAGCTCCTACGAGCAGTACTTC
v_call: TRBV9; j_call: TRBJ1-6; clone_size: -; d_call: TRBD1; cdr3_aa: CASSLGQGANSPLHF; cdr3_nt: TGTGCCAGCAGCCTAGGACAGGGGGCGAATTCACCCCTCCACTTT
v_call: TRBV11-1; j_call: TRBJ2-1; clone_size: -; d_call: -; cdr3_aa: CASSLSGETYNEQFF; cdr3_nt: TGTGCCAGCAGCTTATCGGGGGAAACCTACAATGAGCAGTTCTTC
v_call: TRBV28; j_call: TRBJ1-5; clone_size: -; d_call: -; cdr3_aa: CAVGRANQPQHF; cdr3_nt: TGTGCCGTGGGCAGGGCTAATCAGCCCCAGCATTTT
v_call: TRBV5-4; j_call: TRBJ2-7; clone_size: -; d_call: TRBD2; cdr3_aa: CASSPETGLAGAFYRQYF; cdr3_nt: TGTGCCAGCAGCCCGGAAACGGGACTAGCGGGGGCGTTTTATCGGCAGTACTTC
v_call: TRBV6-2/TRBV6-3; j_call: TRBJ2-5; clone_size: -; d_call: -; cdr3_aa: CASSPQAPGTQYF; cdr3_nt: TGTGCCAGCAGTCCACAGGCACCGGGGACCCAGTACTTC
v_call: TRBV4-2; j_call: TRBJ1-4; clone_size: -; d_call: TRBD1; cdr3_aa: CASSHPAKLQGAGNEKLFF; cdr3_nt: TGTGCCAGCAGCCACCCAGCCAAATTACAGGGGGCGGGTAATGAAAAACTGTTTTTT
v_call: TRBV3-1/TRBV3-2; j_call: TRBJ1-5; clone_size: -; d_call: TRBD1; cdr3_aa: CASSQETPGQGRQPQHF; cdr3_nt: TGTGCCAGCAGCCAAGAAACCCCCGGACAGGGGCGTCAGCCCCAGCATTTT
v_call: TRBV4-3; j_call: TRBJ2-5; clone_size: -; d_call: TRBD2; cdr3_aa: CASSQLRLAGGYQETQYF; cdr3_nt: TGCGCCAGCAGCCAATTAAGGCTAGCGGGGGGATACCAAGAGACCCAGTACTTC
v_call: TRBV9; j_call: TRBJ2-5; clone_size: -; d_call: TRBD2; cdr3_aa: CASSVDAGGQETQYF; cdr3_nt: TGTGCCAGCAGCGTAGATGCGGGGGGTCAAGAGACCCAGTACTTC
v_call: TRBV3-1/TRBV3-2; j_call: TRBJ2-3; clone_size: -; d_call: TRBD1; cdr3_aa: CASSLAGGHGDTQYF; cdr3_nt: TGTGCCAGCAGCCTGGCAGGGGGTCATGGAGATACGCAGTATTTT
v_call: TRBV28; j_call: TRBJ1-1; clone_size: -; d_call: TRBD1; cdr3_aa: CASSLYDRGRAFF; cdr3_nt: TGTGCCAGCAGTTTATATGACAGGGGGAGGGCTTTCTTT
v_call: TRBV10-3; j_call: TRBJ1-1; clone_size: once; d_call: TRBD1; cdr3_aa: CAISYRGLDTEAFF; cdr3_nt: TGTGCCATCAGTTACAGGGGGCTCGACACTGAAGCTTTCTTT
v_call: TRBV6-5; j_call: TRBJ1-2; clone_size: -; d_call: TRBD1; cdr3_aa: CASSYKGTGYGYTF; cdr3_nt: TGTGCCAGCAGTTACAAGGGGACAGGTTATGGCTACACCTTC
v_call: TRBV3-1/TRBV3-2; j_call: TRBJ2-7; clone_size: -; d_call: TRBD2; cdr3_aa: CASSQVWGGIYEQYF; cdr3_nt: TGTGCCAGCAGCCAAGTCTGGGGGGGGATCTACGAGCAGTACTTC
v_call: TRBV5-1; j_call: TRBJ2-5; clone_size: once; d_call: TRBD1; cdr3_aa: CASSLWHRDRDQETQYF; cdr3_nt: TGCGCCAGCAGCCTCTGGCACCGGGACAGGGATCAAGAGACCCAGTACTTC
v_call: TRBV29-1; j_call: TRBJ2-1; clone_size: few; d_call: TRBD2; cdr3_aa: CSVVVAGGPNEQFF; cdr3_nt: TGCAGCGTTGTGGTAGCGGGGGGGCCGAATGAGCAGTTCTTC
v_call: TRBV28; j_call: TRBJ2-7; clone_size: few; d_call: TRBD1; cdr3_aa: CASSPPGQGSHEQYF; cdr3_nt: TGTGCCAGCAGTCCCCCGGGACAGGGGTCCCACGAGCAGTACTTC
v_call: TRBV5-1; j_call: TRBJ2-7; clone_size: -; d_call: -; cdr3_aa: CASSLMVQGEQYF; cdr3_nt: TGCGCCAGCAGCTTGATGGTTCAGGGCGAGCAGTACTTC